The entry below gives a single T cell receptor (beta chain) sequence along with its context. The antigen is not known. Sequenced by immunoSEQ multiplex PCR; TCRdb stores in-frame clones only, minus some. This table holds 15,000 to 20,000 clones, 79% found once. This entry belongs to a study of neoadjuvant nivolumab and ipilimumab in lung cancer. CDR1 is SEHNR and CDR2 is FQNEAQ in the germline V gene (reference sequence). The V end lost 4 bases, the J end lost 5 bases, and 24 bases lay between the germline ends. This CDR3 spans 17 amino acids. Whole-study findings and limits: From pretherapy to surgery, tumor richness and clonality rose with dual therapy.

This specimen consisted of tumor tissue, obtained after neoadjuvant nivolumab, alone or with ipilimumab, at or shortly before surgery. The V call is TRBV7-9, the J call TRBJ2-7, with D possibly called TRBD1 or TRBD2 (5 bases each). This receptor was identified in an adult with non-small cell lung cancer. The CDR3 bases are TGTGCCAGCAGCTCCCCCCTGTCCGGGACGTCAGGAGACGAGCAGTACTTC. Its protein is CASSSPLSGTSGDEQYF.